This TCR beta chain was found in a study of blood T cell repertoires in COVID-19. Study at large: Spain, Italy and the United States supplied samples that represented acute and convalescent COVID-19. Nucleic acid was either cDNA or gDNA, and it came from T cells, B-cell-depleted T cells, or PBMCs.

The CDR3 consists of 15 residues. The germline gives CDR1 MNHNY, CDR2 SVGAGI (reference sequence). Trimming took 7 bases from V and 3 from J; bases not matched to a gene: 10. Authors' methods: Scientists estimated how many nucleated cells there were by amplifying reference gene primers. Sequenced by immunoSEQ multiplex PCR; TCRdb stores in-frame clones only, minus some. Clone size and V and J calls were adopted from that table, with D and trimming inferred from the DNA. The data show roughly 92,000 clones, with over 75% seen just once and 7% to 9% held by the top ten. This chain links TRBV6-6 with TRBJ2-7; the match to TRBD1 covers 9 bases. This clonotype was obtained from a human donor with acute or convalescent COVID-19. The donor label of this sample is uncertain. Sequencing used peripheral blood. In DNA form, the CDR3 reads TGTGCCAGCATAGGGTCGGACAGGGGTGTCTACGAGCAGTACTTC. This gives the protein CASIGSDRGVYEQYF.